This T cell receptor (beta chain) stems from a study of shared clonotypes between healthy human individuals. CD8 cells classed as naive were CD45RO-negative and positively selected for CCR7, excluding terminally differentiated effector memory CD45RA+ cells. Turning to this clone: What it binds is not known.

Template for every sorted-subset replicate PCR totaled about 0.2 ug DNA, about 30,000 T cell genomes. TCRdb's table, derived via immunoSEQ multiplex PCR, lists solely in-frame clones and lacks some. The repertoire has 800,000 to 950,000 clones, about 96% of them found once; the top ten carry under 0.25%. Overall study findings and caveats: Depth of sequencing was expected to influence donor clonotype sharing. In general, naive subsets displayed greater estimated richness than memory subsets did. Naive CD4 clonotype sharing across several donors was about 5.3%.

The specimen sequenced was naive CD8+ T cells sorted from blood. This clonotype was sampled from a man aged 25 to 40 in good health.

CDR3: CASSYFTSGRGGELFF. CDR3 DNA sequence: TGTGCCAGCAGTTACTTCACTAGCGGGAGGGGCGGGGAGCTGTTTTTT. The rearrangement joins TRBV6-6 to TRBJ2-2; 13 nucleotides align to TRBD2. Germline V CDR1 and CDR2: MNHNY, SVGAGI (reference sequence). Trimming at V came to 1 base and at J to 7 bases, leaving 3 bases not matched to a gene. The length of the CDR3 is 16 residues.